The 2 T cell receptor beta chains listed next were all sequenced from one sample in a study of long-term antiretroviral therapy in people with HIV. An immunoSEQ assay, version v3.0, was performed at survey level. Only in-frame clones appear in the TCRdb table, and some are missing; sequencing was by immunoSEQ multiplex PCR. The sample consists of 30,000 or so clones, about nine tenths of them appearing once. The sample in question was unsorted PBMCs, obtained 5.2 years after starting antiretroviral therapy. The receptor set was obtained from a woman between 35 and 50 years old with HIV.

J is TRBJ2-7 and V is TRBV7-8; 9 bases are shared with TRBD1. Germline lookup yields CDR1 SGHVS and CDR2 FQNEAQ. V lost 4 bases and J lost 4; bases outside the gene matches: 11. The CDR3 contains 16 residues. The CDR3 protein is CASSSPDRGKWYEQYF. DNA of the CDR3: TGTGCCAGCAGCTCTCCCGACAGGGGGAAGTGGTACGAGCAGTACTTC.

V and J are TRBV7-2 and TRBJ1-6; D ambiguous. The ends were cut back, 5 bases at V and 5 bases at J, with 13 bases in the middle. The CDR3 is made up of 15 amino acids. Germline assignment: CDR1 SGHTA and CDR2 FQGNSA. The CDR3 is CASSLMTLDNSPLHF. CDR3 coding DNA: TGTGCCAGCAGCCTAATGACACTCGATAATTCACCCCTCCACTTT.